Reported below is one T cell receptor beta chain. TCRdb re-called the RACE reads through MiXCR, storing one row per CDR3 protein. This table has 100,000 or so distinct CDR3 sequences, about 11% appearing once. The data belong to a study of human T cells and chemical hapten exposure. Time point given: patch test 1, 2 weeks after DPC sensitization. Stated treatment: therapeutic diphenylcyclopropenone sensitization with weekly scalp DPC. The V end lost 0 bases, the J end lost 4 bases, and 11 bases lay between the germline ends. In germline, CDR1 is SGHTA, CDR2 FQGNSA. The length of the CDR3 is 15 residues.

This sequence originates from a man aged 35 to 55 with alopecia areata. Some clones in this sample may be carry-over from other donors' samples. Sample: whole blood, taken in connection with sensitization to the hapten diphenylcyclopropenone (DPC). The V call is TRBV7-2, the J call TRBJ2-3; D remains unclear. The CDR3 coding sequence is TGTGCCAGCAGCTTAGCGTTGATCACTGCAGATACGCAGTATTTT. Encoded protein: CASSLALITADTQYF.